The 30 T cell receptor beta chains below all came from one sample that was sequenced in a study of blood T cells in healthy people across ages. Primed by a sample-barcoded 5' primer and a J-beta primer mix, a second PCR proceeded for about 6 to 11 cycles. TCRdb used MiXCR to reprocess the 5' RACE reads, holding one entry per CDR3 protein. Among over a million distinct CDR3 sequences listed, roughly a quarter were seen once. A further study also used this sample, focusing on T cells of mothers and their children.

The sample was blood. These receptors were collected from a girl aged 2-10 years in good health.

This chain uses TRBV20-1 with TRBJ2-1; TRBD1 is a possible D gene (6 bases). V lost 1 base to trimming and J lost 2 bases, with 9 bases between them. The CDR3 covers 14 residues. The germline CDR1 and CDR2 sequences are DFQATT and SNEGSKA (reference sequence). The CDR3 protein is CSARGTGPYNEQFF. In nucleotides, the CDR3 is TGCAGTGCTAGAGGTACAGGGCCCTACAATGAGCAGTTCTTC.

The V call is TRBV7-8, the J call TRBJ2-1; possibly TRBD2 for D (7 bases). The CDR3 consists of 17 residues. Germline CDR1 is SGHVS and CDR2 is FQNEAQ. V lost 5 bases to trimming and J lost 1 base, with 18 bases between them. CDR3 residues: CASSPSLRGGSYNEQFF. The CDR3, as DNA: TGTGCCAGCAGCCCATCTCTTAGGGGGGGTTCCTACAATGAGCAGTTCTTC.

This clonotype came up a few times. The chain links TRBV29-1 to TRBJ2-5; D might be TRBD2 (5 bases). The tail of the sequence fits TRBJ2-1 better, so the J call may be wrong. The CDR3 is made up of 11 amino acids. CDR1 and CDR2 (germline): SQVTM, ANQGSEA. CDR3 loop: CSVAGVNEQFF. CDR3 nucleotide sequence: TGCAGCGTTGCCGGGGTTAATGAGCAGTTCTTC.

Concerning this clonotype: A much larger clone lies one base from this, so it may be a read error. The chain joins TRBV2 to TRBJ2-1; D might be TRBD1 or TRBD2, each matching 5 bases. The J call may be wrong; the DNA end is better matched by TRBJ2-7. The CDR3 has 12 amino acids. Per germline, CDR1 SNHLY and CDR2 FYNNEI. Here the CDR3 DNA reads TGTGCCAGCACAGGGACCTCCTACGAGCAGTACTTC. Its translation is CASTGTSYEQYF.

This chain connects TRBV7-3 to TRBJ2-5; D call uncertain. The DNA end favors TRBJ2-1, so the J call may be wrong. The CDR3 runs 13 residues. Germline V lookup: CDR1 SGHTA, CDR2 FQGTGA. In nucleotides, the CDR3 is TGTGCCAGCAGCCCAGGTGTTCTGGGTGAGCAGTTCTTC. Translation: CASSPGVLGEQFF.

A remark on this clonotype: Because it lacks the conserved phenylalanine or tryptophan at the end, this CDR3 is likely a read error. This chain links TRBV20-1 with TRBJ2-4; maybe TRBD1 (6 bases). V gave up 7 bases and J gave up 1 base, with 17 bases separating them. Germline CDR1 DFQATT, CDR2 SNEGSKA (reference sequence). The CDR3 is made up of 15 amino acids. The CDR3 sequence: CSVGQPKSAKNIQYI. CDR3 nucleotides: TGCAGTGTTGGACAGCCCAAGTCGGCCAAAAACATTCAGTACATC.

This clonotype appeared a few times. The germline gene is not matched at one end of the junction; a read error may be the cause. This sequence joins TRBV7-9 and TRBJ2-5; no clear D. Germline-derived CDR1 and CDR2 are SEHNR and FQNEAQ (reference sequence). This CDR3 has 11 residues. In DNA, the CDR3 is TGTGCCAGCAGCCGAACAAGGGATCTTGTCTTC. It specifies CASSRTRDLVF.

This clonotype came up once. The CDR3 DNA sequence: TGTGCCAGCAGCCAAGGGGGGTTTTTCGGTGGCTACACCTTC. Amino acid sequence: CASSQGGFFGGYTF. This sequence joins TRBV7-9 and TRBJ1-2; D may be TRBD1 (6 bases). CDR3 length: 14 residues. The V and J ends lost 5 bases and 7 bases respectively, with 17 bases between them. Germline CDR1 is SEHNR and CDR2 is FQNEAQ (reference sequence). The full variable domain, completed using reference TRBV7-9 and TRBJ1-2, is DTGVSQNPRHKITKRGQNVTFRCDPISEHNRLYWYRQTLGQGPEFLTYFQNEAQLEKSRLLSDRFSAERPKGSFSTLEIQRTEQGDSAMYLCASSQGGFFGGYTFGSGTRLTVV.

J is TRBJ2-1 and V is TRBV6-2 or TRBV6-3; maybe TRBD2 (6 bases). There are 15 residues in the CDR3. V lost 2 bases to trimming and J lost 2 bases, with 10 bases between them. Looked up from germline, CDR1 is MNHEY and CDR2 is SVGEGT. In DNA, the CDR3 is TGTGCCAGCAGTTACGGCGGGGCGACCTACAATGAGCAGTTCTTC. This translates into CASSYGGATYNEQFF.

The rearrangement uses TRBV29-1 and TRBJ1-1; D remains unclear. The length of the CDR3 is 12 residues. Trimming took 4 bases from V and 4 from J, leaving 10 bases between them. CDR1 is SQVTM and CDR2 is ANQGSEA in the germline V gene. CDR3: CSVVGFSTEAFF. The CDR3, as DNA: TGCAGCGTTGTAGGGTTTAGCACTGAAGCTTTCTTT.

This clonotype was detected a few times. This sequence joins TRBV4-3 and TRBJ1-1; D gene uncertain. The germline V gene has CDR1 LGHNA and CDR2 YSLEER. With 0 bases removed from V and 0 bases from J, the gap between germline ends came to 14 bases. This CDR3 is built from 17 residues. The chain's CDR3 is CASSQDPGVLLNTEAFF. The CDR3 nucleotides read TGCGCCAGCAGCCAAGATCCCGGGGTCCTACTGAACACTGAAGCTTTCTTT.

This clonotype was detected only a few times. The genes are TRBV29-1 and TRBJ2-1; D call uncertain. Germline V lookup: CDR1 SQVTM, CDR2 ANQGSEA. V lost 6 bases and J 1 base, leaving 10 bases between the germline ends. The CDR3 contains 13 residues. The CDR3 bases are TGCAGCGTCGTCGTAGGTTCCTACAATGAGCAGTTCTTC. Protein: CSVVVGSYNEQFF.

The chain links TRBV15 to TRBJ1-2, with D hard to call. Germline CDR1 LNHNV, CDR2 YYDKDF (reference sequence). Trimming took 0 bases from V and 8 from J, leaving 13 bases between them. The CDR3 spans 14 residues. CDR3 bases: TGTGCCACCAGCAGAGATTTTGGTAGGGAAGGCTACACCTTC. The encoded protein is CATSRDFGREGYTF. The full variable domain, completed using reference TRBV15 and TRBJ1-2, is DAMVIQNPRYQVTQFGKPVTLSCSQTLNHNVMYWYQQKSSQAPKLLFHYYDKDFNNEADTPDNFQSRRPNTSFCFLDIRSPGLGDTAMYLCATSRDFGREGYTFGSGTRLTVV.

The V and J genes are TRBV15 and TRBJ2-4, with unresolved D. There are 11 residues in the CDR3. With 9 bases removed from V and 5 bases from J, the gap between germline ends came to 8 bases. In germline, CDR1 is LNHNV, CDR2 YYDKDF (reference sequence). CDR3 loop: CATGPENIQYF. CDR3 nucleotide sequence: TGTGCCACTGGCCCCGAAAACATTCAGTACTTC.

V is TRBV29-1 and J is TRBJ2-3, with TRBD2 identical over 10 bases. The CDR3 has 13 amino acids. V shed 3 bases and J 3 bases; nucleotides not matched to a gene: 0. Germline V gene lookup returns CDR1 SQVTM and CDR2 ANQGSEA. In nucleotides, the CDR3 is TGCAGCGTTGAGGGACTAGCGACAGATACGCAGTATTTT. It is translated as CSVEGLATDTQYF.

The V and J genes are TRBV6-2 or TRBV6-3 and TRBJ2-1; D is perhaps TRBD2 (6 bases). Germline CDR1 MNHEY, CDR2 SVGEGT. The germline V and J ends were trimmed by 6 bases and 14 bases, with 17 bases remaining between them. This CDR3 is built from 12 residues. This CDR3 is CASRAGPWREFF. The DNA for the CDR3 is TGTGCCAGCAGGGCGGGACCTTGGAGGGAGTTCTTC.

This chain links TRBV15 with TRBJ2-3; possibly TRBD2 for D (5 bases). The germline CDR1 and CDR2 sequences are LNHNV and YYDKDF (reference sequence). CDR3 length: 15 amino acids. V lost 5 bases, J lost 3 bases, and 15 bases lay in between. The CDR3 sequence: CATSRRILGTDTQYF. CDR3 bases: TGTGCCACCAGCCGGAGGATCCTAGGAACAGATACGCAGTATTTT.

Worth noting for this clonotype: As the CDR3 is not closed by the conserved phenylalanine or tryptophan, this likely results from a read error. The chain links TRBV5-1 to TRBJ2-4, with D perhaps matching TRBD2 (6 bases). V shed 4 bases and J shed 7 bases, with 9 bases lying between them. CDR1 SGHRS and CDR2 YFSETQ come from the germline V gene. CDR3 length: 12 amino acids. CDR3 nucleotides: TGCGCCAGCAGCGCCGGGACTAACATTCAGTACCTC. Encoded protein: CASSAGTNIQYL.

This clonotype showed up just a few times. This sequence joins TRBV6-5 and TRBJ2-2, with 9 bases fitting TRBD2. The CDR3 is 15 amino acids. Per germline, CDR1 MNHEY and CDR2 SVGAGI. Trimming took 2 bases from V and 4 from J; bases not matched to a gene: 2. The CDR3: CASSYASGATGELFF. In DNA, the CDR3 is TGTGCCAGCAGTTACGCTAGCGGGGCCACCGGGGAGCTGTTTTTT.

V and J are TRBV7-6 and TRBJ1-1; 8 nucleotides line up with TRBD1. V lost 4 bases, J lost 1 base, and 2 bases stayed unmatched. CDR3 size: 14 residues. CDR1 and CDR2 (germline): SGHVS, FNYEAQ. The CDR3 bases are TGTGCCAGCAGCTGGGGACAGGCGAACACTGAAGCTTTCTTT. Its translation: CASSWGQANTEAFF.

In this sample, this clonotype turned up a few times. This sequence joins TRBV12-3 or TRBV12-4 and TRBJ2-5, with 10 bases lining up with TRBD2. V lost 3 bases, J lost 5 bases, and 9 bases stayed unmatched. There are 16 residues in the CDR3. CDR3 loop: CASSFFSGRAEETQYF. The CDR3 region has the DNA TGTGCCAGCAGTTTTTTCAGCGGGAGGGCCGAGGAGACCCAGTACTTC.

This chain uses TRBV12-3 or TRBV12-4 with TRBJ1-1, with D unresolved. The CDR3 totals 12 residues. V lost 8 bases and J 1 base, leaving 8 bases between the germline ends. The CDR3 spells CASQEGNTEAFF. Written as DNA, the CDR3 is TGTGCCAGCCAAGAGGGGAACACTGAAGCTTTCTTT.

In this sample, this clonotype turned up once. The chain is built from TRBV4-1 and TRBJ2-3; D gene unclear. CDR3 size: 15 residues. V gave up 8 bases and J gave up 0 bases, with 15 bases separating them. Germline V lookup: CDR1 MGHRA, CDR2 YSYEKL. CDR3 in amino acids: CASSVGYTSTDTQYF. Here the CDR3 DNA reads TGCGCCAGCTCAGTGGGGTATACTAGCACAGATACGCAGTATTTT.

In this sample, this clonotype turned up a few times. The chain joins TRBV5-6 to TRBJ1-1, with D unclear. CDR3 length: 15 amino acids. V dropped 0 bases and J dropped 0 bases, with 9 bases sitting between them. CDR1 is SGHDT and CDR2 is YYEEEE in the germline V gene. The CDR3 DNA reads TGTGCCAGCAGCTTGGCCAACGGGGTGAACACTGAAGCTTTCTTT. Translation: CASSLANGVNTEAFF.

The V gene is TRBV7-8, the J gene TRBJ1-5; D gene ambiguous. Germline values: CDR1 SGHVS, CDR2 FQNEAQ. V shed 2 bases and J shed 6 bases, with 5 bases lying between them. The CDR3 totals 12 residues. The CDR3 protein is CASSLFGQPQHF. The CDR3 DNA sequence: TGTGCCAGCAGCTTATTTGGTCAGCCCCAGCATTTT.

V is TRBV3-1 and J is TRBJ2-4; D unresolved. This CDR3 spans 15 amino acids. The germline CDR1 and CDR2 sequences are LGHDT and YNNKEL (reference sequence). The V end was cut by 3 bases, the J end by 0 bases, with 9 bases between. The CDR3 here is CASSHGQLAKNIQYF. Here the CDR3 DNA reads TGTGCCAGCAGCCATGGTCAGTTAGCCAAAAACATTCAGTACTTC.

This clonotype has at least ten counts. The V and J genes are TRBV28 and TRBJ2-3; 8 bases map to TRBD1. The CDR3 contains 18 residues. With V trimmed by 6 bases and J by 2 bases, 16 bases remained unmatched. CDR1 is MDHEN and CDR2 is SYDVKM in the germline V gene. Here the CDR3 DNA reads TGTGCCAGCAGCCCTCCGGGGGACAGGTACTCTTCCACAGATACGCAGTATTTT. Its protein is CASSPPGDRYSSTDTQYF.

CDR3 protein: CASSFCQGCYGYTF. CDR3 DNA: TGTGCCAGCAGTTTTTGCCAGGGGTGCTATGGCTACACCTTC. The chain combines TRBV27 with TRBJ1-2; D may be TRBD1 (6 bases). Per the germline V gene, CDR1 is MNHEY and CDR2 is SMNVEV (reference sequence). This CDR3 contains 14 residues. Deletions cut 3 bases from V and 4 bases from J, with 12 bases between.

The genes are TRBV29-1 and TRBJ2-2; 9 positions agree with TRBD2. With 4 bases clipped from V and 5 bases from J, the junction kept 17 bases outside the gene matches. The germline CDR1 and CDR2 sequences are SQVTM and ANQGSEA. The CDR3 has 18 amino acids. DNA of the CDR3: TGCAGCGTTGTCGGGTTTCCTAGCGGGGAGGACGATACCGGGGAGCTGTTTTTT. Translated: CSVVGFPSGEDDTGELFF.

This clonotype was picked up a small number of times. V and J are TRBV7-2 and TRBJ2-3; a weak D match, TRBD2 (6 bases). CDR1 and CDR2 (germline): SGHTA, FQGNSA. V dropped 3 bases and J dropped 2 bases, with 12 bases sitting between them. CDR3 length equals 15 residues. In DNA, the CDR3 is TGTGCCAGCAGCTTCCGCGGGGATTACACAGATACGCAGTATTTT. Amino acid sequence: CASSFRGDYTDTQYF.